This section outlines one TCR beta chain sequence together with its context. The CDR3 contains 14 residues. V was trimmed by 2 bases and J by 7 bases, leaving 14 bases between them. Looked up from germline, CDR1 is SGHDN and CDR2 is FVKESK. This sample stems from a study of cytomegalovirus exposure and HLA in healthy donors. PCR was performed using 60 Vbeta and 13 Jbeta primers. In the authors' workflow: Unique TCR beta chains totaled some 88 million in a later count, with 8.5 million to 12 million of them shared. Here immunoSEQ multiplex PCR was the method, and the copy in TCRdb shows in-frame clones only, minus some. The D gene and trimming were derived from the DNA, and the V and J assignments and clone size from that table. The sample records about 140,000 clones, roughly 80% being singletons.

Sequencing was done on a sample of PBMCs. This TCR came from a female donor in good health and CMV-seronegative. This chain uses TRBV14 with TRBJ1-2; TRBD1 might be the D (5 bases). Here the CDR3 DNA reads TGTGCCAGCAGCCAATTGGCAGGGTTTGGTGGCTACACCTTC. This sequence encodes CASSQLAGFGGYTF.